This T cell receptor (beta chain) was identified in a study of blood T cell repertoires in COVID-19. For the study at large: COVID-19 samples from acute and convalescent phases originated in the United States, Italy and Spain. T cells, B-cell-depleted T cells, or PBMCs supplied cDNA or gDNA.

As handled by the study authors: Reference gene primer amplification in the assay estimated nucleated cell counts. Sequenced by immunoSEQ multiplex PCR; TCRdb stores in-frame clones only, minus some. The V and J calls and clone size come from that table; D and trimming were worked out from the DNA. The table has fewer than 350,000 clones, around 89% seen once. With 3 bases clipped from V and 7 bases from J, the junction kept 5 bases outside the gene matches. This CDR3 region has 15 residues. The V gene's germline CDR1 is SGHRS and CDR2 YFSETQ. The sequenced sample consisted of peripheral blood. The chain recombines TRBV5-1 with TRBJ2-2, with 11 bases matching TRBD1. This TCR derives from a man aged 35 to 55 with acute or convalescent COVID-19. In DNA form, the CDR3 reads TGCGCCAGCAGCTCCGGGACAGGGGGTAGCGGGGAGCTGTTTTTT. Its protein is CASSSGTGGSGELFF.